Below, 30 T cell receptor beta chains from the same sample are listed, as sequenced in a study of shared clonotypes between healthy human individuals. Only CD45RO-negative cells positively selected for CCR7 counted as naive CD8 cells, so terminally differentiated effector memory CD45RA+ cells were excluded. Only in-frame clones appear in the TCRdb table, and some are missing; sequencing was by immunoSEQ multiplex PCR. Among around 1,900,000 clones listed, 93% were seen once. Sequences were obtained from naive CD8+ T cells from PBMCs. The origin of the receptors is a man between 18 and 35 years old in good health. Some clones in this sample may be carry-over from other donors' samples.

This clone turned up a few times. This chain joins TRBV7-9 and TRBJ1-2, with 7 bases that match TRBD1. The CDR3 is 13 amino acids. J lost 8 bases, V lost 7 bases, and 10 bases had no gene match. Germline V gene lookup returns CDR1 SEHNR and CDR2 FQNEAQ (reference sequence). The CDR3 DNA reads as TGTGCCAGCACCAGAAGACAGGGAGGCGGCTACACCTTC. It is translated as CASTRRQGGGYTF.

This chain uses TRBV27 with TRBJ1-2; D is uncertain. Germline values: CDR1 MNHEY, CDR2 SMNVEV (reference sequence). Trimming removed 0 bases at V and 6 bases at J, with 8 bases between. The CDR3 is 13 amino acids. The CDR3 is CASSLSNGNGYTF. The CDR3 region has the DNA TGTGCCAGCAGTTTATCGAACGGGAATGGCTACACCTTC.

This sequence joins TRBV16 and TRBJ2-1; 12 nucleotides align to TRBD2. In germline, CDR1 is KGHSY, CDR2 FQNENV. This CDR3 comprises 17 residues. V shed 3 bases and J 7 bases; nucleotides not matched to a gene: 10. The CDR3 sequence is CASSQRTGLAGGNEQFF. CDR3 nucleotides: TGTGCCAGCAGCCAGCGGACAGGGCTAGCGGGAGGGAATGAGCAGTTCTTC. Full variable domain (outside the CDR3, taken from reference TRBV16 and TRBJ2-1): GEEVAQTPKHLVRGEGQKAKLYCAPIKGHSYVFWYQQVLKNEFKFLISFQNENVFDETGMPKERFSAKCLPNSPCSLEIQATKLEDSAVYFCASSQRTGLAGGNEQFFGPGTRLTVL.

The chain employs TRBV4-1 and TRBJ2-3; the D gene is possibly TRBD1 (5 bases). The ends were cut back, 0 bases at V and 1 base at J, with 8 bases in the middle. Germline CDR1 and CDR2: MGHRA and YSYEKL. The CDR3 sequence is 15 residues long. The CDR3, as DNA: TGCGCCAGCAGCCAAGACGGCAGGGGCACAGATACGCAGTATTTT. It yields the protein CASSQDGRGTDTQYF.

This chain connects TRBV25-1 to TRBJ2-7, with D perhaps TRBD1 (6 bases). Germline V gives CDR1 MGHDK, CDR2 SYGVNS. This CDR3 is 16 amino acids long. Trimming stripped 5 bases from V and 2 bases from J, with 19 bases between. The CDR3 sequence: CASSPRLRGYPYEQYF. The CDR3 nucleotides are TGTGCCAGCAGTCCACGTCTCAGGGGTTATCCCTACGAGCAGTACTTC.

With regard to this clone: Other nucleotide sequences from this sample produce the same CDR3. The chain combines TRBV28 with TRBJ2-3, with unresolved D. Trimming took 4 bases from V and 0 from J, leaving 5 bases between them. This CDR3 is built from 13 residues. Germline V gene data show CDR1 as MDHEN and CDR2 as SYDVKM. In DNA, the CDR3 is TGTGCCAGCAGTTCGACTAGCACAGATACGCAGTATTTT. Translated, it gives CASSSTSTDTQYF. Variable domain in full (rest from reference TRBV28 and TRBJ2-3): DVKVTQSSRYLVKRTGEKVFLECVQDMDHENMFWYRQDPGLGLRLIYFSYDVKMKEKGDIPEGYSVSREKKERFSLILESASTNQTSMYLCASSSTSTDTQYFGPGTRLTVL.

The rearrangement uses TRBV5-1 and TRBJ2-1, with TRBD2 identical over 13 bases. Germline values: CDR1 SGHRS, CDR2 YFSETQ. The CDR3 runs to 15 residues. V trimming: 4 bases; J trimming: 7 bases; junction bases outside the gene matches: 5. CDR3 region: CASSGTSGMMNEQFF. The CDR3 nucleotides read TGCGCCAGCAGCGGGACTAGCGGGATGATGAATGAGCAGTTCTTC.

V and J are TRBV14 and TRBJ2-1; 12 nucleotides line up with TRBD2. This CDR3 spans 20 amino acids. CDR1 and CDR2 (germline): SGHDN, FVKESK. With 1 base clipped from V and 3 bases from J, the junction kept 13 bases outside the gene matches. Written as DNA, the CDR3 is TGTGCCAGCAGCCAAGCCCGACGACTAGCGGGAGAGGTAGGCTACAATGAGCAGTTCTTC. Encoded protein: CASSQARRLAGEVGYNEQFF.

The chain has TRBV2 and TRBJ2-1; D call uncertain. Between the trimmed V and J ends, which lost 3 bases and 1 base, there was a span of 16 bases. The length of the CDR3 is 17 residues. The germline V gene has CDR1 SNHLY and CDR2 FYNNEI. CDR3 DNA: TGTGCCAGCAGTGACCCCACGGAAACGAATTCCTACAATGAGCAGTTCTTC. Its protein product is CASSDPTETNSYNEQFF.

The V gene is TRBV7-9, the J gene TRBJ2-1; a possible D gene is TRBD2 (5 bases). The length of the CDR3 is 14 residues. Germline V gene lookup returns CDR1 SEHNR and CDR2 FQNEAQ (reference sequence). Trimming shortened V by 3 bases and J by 5 bases, and 11 bases separated the two germline ends. CDR3 sequence: CASSLRDIHNEQFF. CDR3 sequence (DNA): TGTGCCAGCAGCTTGAGGGATATCCACAATGAGCAGTTCTTC.

J is TRBJ1-2 and V is TRBV6-5; 9 bases fit TRBD1. The V segment lost 0 bases and the J segment 4 bases; nucleotides outside the gene matches: 0. Germline CDR1 is MNHEY and CDR2 is SVGAGI. The CDR3 is 14 amino acids. CDR3 in amino acids: CASSYSDRGYGYTF. Written as DNA, the CDR3 is TGTGCCAGCAGTTACTCGGACAGGGGCTATGGCTACACCTTC.

This sequence joins TRBV28 and TRBJ1-1, with 7 bases lining up with TRBD1. J was trimmed by 1 base and V by 4 bases; bases with no gene match: 3. Germline CDR1 MDHEN, CDR2 SYDVKM. The CDR3 runs 14 residues. As DNA, the CDR3 is TGTGCCAGCAGTTCGCACAGGGGGAACACTGAAGCTTTCTTT. Translation: CASSSHRGNTEAFF. The full variable domain, its missing parts supplied by reference TRBV28 and TRBJ1-1, is DVKVTQSSRYLVKRTGEKVFLECVQDMDHENMFWYRQDPGLGLRLIYFSYDVKMKEKGDIPEGYSVSREKKERFSLILESASTNQTSMYLCASSSHRGNTEAFFGQGTRLTVV.

This chain joins TRBV5-1 and TRBJ2-7, with 8 bases that match TRBD1. V was pared by 0 bases and J by 1 base, with 3 bases of the junction left unmatched. CDR3 size: 15 residues. Per the germline V gene, CDR1 is SGHRS and CDR2 is YFSETQ. CDR3 sequence: CASSLGTGISYEQYF. CDR3 DNA: TGCGCCAGCAGCTTGGGGACAGGGATATCCTACGAGCAGTACTTC.

This clone appeared a single time. The V gene is TRBV7-9, the J gene TRBJ1-1; D gene unclear. Germline assignment: CDR1 SEHNR and CDR2 FQNEAQ (reference sequence). Deletions cut 5 bases from V and 0 bases from J, with 13 bases between. The CDR3 contains 15 residues. The CDR3 loop reads CASSHPRVMNTEAFF. The CDR3 nucleotides read TGTGCCAGCAGCCACCCCCGCGTCATGAACACTGAAGCTTTCTTT. Based on the CDR3 plus reference TRBV7-9 and TRBJ1-1, the full variable domain is DTGVSQNPRHKITKRGQNVTFRCDPISEHNRLYWYRQTLGQGPEFLTYFQNEAQLEKSRLLSDRFSAERPKGSFSTLEIQRTEQGDSAMYLCASSHPRVMNTEAFFGQGTRLTVV.

In DNA form, the CDR3 reads TGTGCCAGCAGCTCCGAGAGGGACGCTGAAGCTTTCTTT. Its protein product is CASSSERDAEAFF. The V call is TRBV5-4, the J call TRBJ1-1, with D perhaps TRBD1 (5 bases). Germline CDR1 and CDR2: SGHNT and YYREEE (reference sequence). The V end lost 3 bases, the J end lost 6 bases, and 12 bases lay between the germline ends. This CDR3 spans 13 amino acids.

The V and J genes are TRBV14 and TRBJ1-1; 8 bases agree with TRBD1. The ends lost 1 base at V and 6 bases at J; junction bases unmatched: 7. Per the germline V gene, CDR1 is SGHDN and CDR2 is FVKESK. The CDR3 length is 15 residues. CDR3 region: CASSQGFLGQAEAFF. The CDR3 DNA sequence: TGTGCCAGCAGCCAAGGCTTTCTGGGACAGGCTGAAGCTTTCTTT. Full variable domain (remainder filled in from reference TRBV14 and TRBJ1-1): EAGVTQFPSHSVIEKGQTVTLRCDPISGHDNLYWYRRVMGKEIKFLLHFVKESKQDESGMPNNRFLAERTGGTYSTLKVQPAELEDSGVYFCASSQGFLGQAEAFFGQGTRLTVV.

This chain links TRBV5-4 with TRBJ2-7; 9 nucleotides align to TRBD1. The CDR3 loop spans 13 amino acids. Per the germline V gene, CDR1 is SGHNT and CDR2 is YYREEE (reference sequence). V lost 3 bases, J lost 6 bases, and 4 bases stayed unmatched. In DNA form, the CDR3 reads TGTGCCAGCAGCTACAGGGGGCCTGGCGAGCAGTACTTC. It encodes CASSYRGPGEQYF.

This chain joins TRBV7-9 and TRBJ1-2; D is undetermined. The germline gives CDR1 SEHNR, CDR2 FQNEAQ (reference sequence). CDR3 length: 14 amino acids. Trimming took off 5 bases at V and 4 bases at J, with 14 bases between the two ends. CDR3 in amino acids: CASSLILVGYGYTF. The CDR3 bases are TGTGCCAGCAGCCTCATACTGGTTGGCTATGGCTACACCTTC.

V usage is TRBV7-3 and J usage is TRBJ2-1, with 8 bases matching TRBD2. The CDR3 length is 15 residues. Germline CDR1 is SGHTA and CDR2 is FQGTGA. Trimming at V came to 2 bases and at J to 6 bases, leaving 6 bases not matched to a gene. For the CDR3, the DNA is TGTGCCAGCAGCTTAGTAACTAGCGGTCTCAATGAGCAGTTCTTC. Encoded protein: CASSLVTSGLNEQFF.

This sequence joins TRBV7-6 and TRBJ2-1; D not resolved. V was clipped by 6 bases and J by 0 bases, with 9 bases between them. The CDR3 runs to 14 residues. The germline V gene encodes CDR1 SGHVS and CDR2 FNYEAQ. The CDR3 bases are TGTGCCAGCAGTGCGACCTTCTCCTACAATGAGCAGTTCTTC. It yields the protein CASSATFSYNEQFF.

This clone was detected a few times. The rearrangement links TRBV5-1 to TRBJ2-2, with TRBD1 matching 9 bases. Germline-derived CDR1 and CDR2 are SGHRS and YFSETQ. The CDR3 length is 16 residues. With 4 bases clipped from V and 4 bases from J, the junction kept 8 bases outside the gene matches. CDR3 loop: CASSPSRDRATGELFF. The CDR3 bases are TGCGCCAGCAGCCCGAGCCGGGACAGGGCCACCGGGGAGCTGTTTTTT.

The rearrangement uses TRBV19 and TRBJ2-1; the D gene is possibly TRBD2 (5 bases). The V and J ends lost 5 bases and 0 bases respectively, with 11 bases between them. The germline V gene encodes CDR1 LNHDA and CDR2 SQIVND (reference sequence). This CDR3 spans 15 amino acids. The CDR3 reads CASSVYDYSYNEQFF. For the CDR3, the DNA is TGTGCCAGTAGTGTCTATGACTACTCCTACAATGAGCAGTTCTTC. Filled out from reference TRBV19 and TRBJ2-1, the complete variable domain reads DGGITQSPKYLFRKEGQNVTLSCEQNLNHDAMYWYRQDPGQGLRLIYYSQIVNDFQKGDIAEGYSVSREKKESFPLTVTSAQKNPTAFYLCASSVYDYSYNEQFFGPGTRLTVL.

The genes are TRBV12-5 and TRBJ2-3; D could derive from TRBD1 or TRBD2 (6 bases each). V shed 5 bases and J shed 3 bases, with 18 bases lying between them. The CDR3 spans 16 residues. The V gene's germline CDR1 is LGHNT and CDR2 FRNRAP. CDR3 amino acids: CASGEEGGLRTDTQYF. As DNA, the CDR3 is TGTGCTAGTGGTGAGGAGGGGGGCCTTAGGACAGATACGCAGTATTTT.

The rearrangement links TRBV27 to TRBJ2-3; 10 positions match TRBD2. The CDR3 spans 16 residues. Germline assignment: CDR1 MNHEY and CDR2 SMNVEV (reference sequence). After removal of 0 bases from V and 1 base from J, the junction contained 1 base not matched to a gene. The CDR3 loop is CASSLSLAGGTDTQYF. For the CDR3, the DNA is TGTGCCAGCAGTTTATCGCTAGCGGGAGGCACAGATACGCAGTATTTT.

The genes are TRBV28 and TRBJ1-5; D not certain. V lost 6 bases and J 7 bases, leaving 13 bases between the germline ends. CDR3 length equals 13 residues. The germline gives CDR1 MDHEN, CDR2 SYDVKM. The CDR3 sequence: CASRNTRGQPQHF. The CDR3 region has the DNA TGTGCCAGCAGAAACACAAGAGGACAGCCCCAGCATTTT.

This clone appeared once. This chain joins TRBV30 and TRBJ2-1, with TRBD2 identical over 7 bases. The germline CDR1 and CDR2 sequences are GTSNPN and SVGIG (reference sequence). This CDR3 region has 13 residues. With 2 bases clipped from V and 8 bases from J, the junction kept 6 bases outside the gene matches. The CDR3 DNA follows: TGTGCCTGGAGTCCCGGACTAGGGGATGAGCAGTTCTTC. This sequence encodes CAWSPGLGDEQFF.

In the case of this clone: The sample holds other DNA sequences that translate to the same CDR3. CDR3 loop: CASSLRQGSYEQYF. In DNA, the CDR3 is TGTGCCAGCAGTTTGAGACAGGGTTCCTACGAGCAGTACTTC. The chain couples TRBV27 to TRBJ2-7; TRBD1 aligns across 7 bases. V shed 3 bases and J 1 base; nucleotides not matched to a gene: 3. CDR1 MNHEY and CDR2 SMNVEV come from the germline V gene (reference sequence). This CDR3 contains 14 residues.

The chain recombines TRBV7-9 with TRBJ2-7, with D perhaps matching TRBD2 (6 bases). This CDR3 contains 15 residues. V was cut by 2 bases and J by 1 base, with 12 bases left in between. Germline V gives CDR1 SEHNR, CDR2 FQNEAQ (reference sequence). CDR3 loop: CASSLFRRDSYEQYF. The DNA of the CDR3 is TGTGCCAGCAGCTTATTCCGGCGGGATTCCTACGAGCAGTACTTC.

The chain recombines TRBV7-9 with TRBJ2-7; TRBD1 might be the D (5 bases). This CDR3 has 12 residues. Germline V lookup: CDR1 SEHNR, CDR2 FQNEAQ (reference sequence). The V end was cut by 7 bases, the J end by 3 bases, with 10 bases between. CDR3 in DNA: TGTGCCAGCACCTTGGGGCACTACGAGCAGTACTTC. Protein product: CASTLGHYEQYF.

The chain recombines TRBV5-8 with TRBJ2-5; maybe TRBD1 (6 bases). Germline CDR1 reads SGHTS; CDR2 reads YDEGEE. Trimming removed 4 bases from V and 4 bases from J, with 11 bases in between. The CDR3 is made up of 13 amino acids. As DNA, the CDR3 is TGTGCCAGCAGCCTAGGGACATTAGAGACCCAGTACTTC. Translating it yields CASSLGTLETQYF.